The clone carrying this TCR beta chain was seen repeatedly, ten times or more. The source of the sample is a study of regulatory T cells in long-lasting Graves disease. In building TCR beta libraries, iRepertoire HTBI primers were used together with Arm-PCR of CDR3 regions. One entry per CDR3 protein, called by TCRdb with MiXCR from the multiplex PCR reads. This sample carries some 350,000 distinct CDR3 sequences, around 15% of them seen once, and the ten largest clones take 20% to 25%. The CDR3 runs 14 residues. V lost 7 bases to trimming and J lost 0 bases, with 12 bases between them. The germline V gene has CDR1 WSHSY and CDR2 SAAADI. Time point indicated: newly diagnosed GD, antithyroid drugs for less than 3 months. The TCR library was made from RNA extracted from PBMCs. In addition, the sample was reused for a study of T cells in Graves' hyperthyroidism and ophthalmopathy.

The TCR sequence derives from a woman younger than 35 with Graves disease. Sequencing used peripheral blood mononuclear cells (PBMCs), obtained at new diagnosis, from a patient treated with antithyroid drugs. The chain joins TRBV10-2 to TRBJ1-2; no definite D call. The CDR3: CASTTTDANYGYTF. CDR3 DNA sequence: TGCGCCAGCACGACAACCGATGCTAACTATGGCTACACCTTC.